This T cell receptor (beta chain) emerged from a study of beta chain features in type 1 diabetes. Notes on the study in general: Equally in patients and controls, PCR might preferentially amplify shorter templates. All four CD4+ subsets of Type 1 diabetes patients contained TCRB CDR3s that were moderately but significantly shorter. Among type 1 diabetes patients, VDJ junctions had fewer insertions and more deletions.

Every sorted population was more than 95% pure. All of the isolated RNA was reverse transcribed, so expressed TCRB transcripts were sequenced. Sequenced naive, central memory and regulatory T cell samples produced an average of roughly 3.6 million reads. Using immunoSEQ multiplex PCR, the repertoire was profiled, and TCRdb retains in-frame clones only, with some absent. The sample lists about 240,000 clones; 11% to 15% were seen once. The CDR3 is 12 residues long. V gave up 6 bases and J gave up 4 bases, with 8 bases separating them. Germline CDR1 reads MGHDK; CDR2 reads SYGVNS. This clone was seen a few times. The antigen is not known.

The material sequenced was naive CD4+ T cells from blood. The chain joins TRBV25-1 to TRBJ2-3; the D gene is possibly TRBD2 (7 bases). The receptor was derived from a man aged 25-45 years with type 1 diabetes. The CDR3 loop is CASRGGADTQYF. CDR3 coding DNA: TGTGCCAGCAGAGGGGGGGCAGATACGCAGTATTTT. The full variable domain, completed using reference TRBV25-1 and TRBJ2-3, is EADIYQTPRYLVIGTGKKITLECSQTMGHDKMYWYQQDPGMELHLIHYSYGVNSTEKGDLSSESTVSRIRTEHFPLTLESARPSHTSQYLCASRGGADTQYFGPGTRLTVL.